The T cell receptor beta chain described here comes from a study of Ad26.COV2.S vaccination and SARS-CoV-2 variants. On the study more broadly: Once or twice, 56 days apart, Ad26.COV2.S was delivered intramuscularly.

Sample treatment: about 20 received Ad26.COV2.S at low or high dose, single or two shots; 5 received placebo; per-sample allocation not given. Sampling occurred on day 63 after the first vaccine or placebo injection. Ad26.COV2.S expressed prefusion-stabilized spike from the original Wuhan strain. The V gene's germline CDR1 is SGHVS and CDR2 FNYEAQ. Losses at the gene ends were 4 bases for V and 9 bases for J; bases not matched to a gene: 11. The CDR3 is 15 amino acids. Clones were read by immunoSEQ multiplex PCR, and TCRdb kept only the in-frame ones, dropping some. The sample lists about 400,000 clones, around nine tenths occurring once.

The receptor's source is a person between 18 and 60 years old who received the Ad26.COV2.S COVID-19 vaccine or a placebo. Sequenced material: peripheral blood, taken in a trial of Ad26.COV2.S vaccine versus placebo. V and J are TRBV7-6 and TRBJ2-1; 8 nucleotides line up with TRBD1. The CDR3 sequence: CASSSGTGKHTEQFF. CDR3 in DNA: TGTGCCAGCAGCTCCGGGACAGGAAAACATACTGAGCAGTTCTTC.